Given below is one TCR beta chain in context. Its specificity is not known. The data stem from a study of CD8+CD57+ T cells in acquired aplastic anemia. In the study overall: Among healthy donors, CD4+ cells averaged approximately 10 million reads.

Genomic DNA provided the template from which TCR beta VDJ and CDR3 profiles were obtained. TCRdb passed the reads through MiXCR, listing each CDR3 protein once. The repertoire includes 150,000 or so distinct CDR3 sequences, roughly 63% of them detected once, and under 60% sits in the top ten. V was pared by 0 bases and J by 5 bases, with 17 bases between. Germline values: CDR1 SGHRS, CDR2 YFSETQ. There are 16 residues in the CDR3. Overall study findings and caveats: Roughly 30 CD8+ CDR3 sequences occurred in both the patients and the controls.

The clonotype originates from a human donor in good health. Sequencing input: sorted CD4+, CD8+, or CD8+CD57+ T cells (not recorded which) from PBMCs. The V gene is TRBV5-1, the J gene TRBJ1-1, with D uncertain. CDR3 sequence reads: CASSLAPQIMSTEAFF. CDR3 DNA: TGCGCCAGCAGCTTGGCCCCACAGATTATGAGTACTGAAGCTTTCTTT. The full variable domain, with the rest looked up from reference TRBV5-1 and TRBJ1-1, is KAGVTQTPRYLIKTRGQQVTLSCSPISGHRSVSWYQQTPGQGLQFLFEYFSETQRNKGNFPGRFSGRQFSNSRSEMNVSTLELGDSALYLCASSLAPQIMSTEAFFGQGTRLTVV.